These 29 T cell receptor beta chains came from one sample sequenced in a study of blood T cell repertoires in COVID-19. TCRdb's table, derived via immunoSEQ multiplex PCR, lists solely in-frame clones and lacks some. The sample carries 200,000 to 250,000 clones, more than 70% recorded once. The sequencing input was PBMCs or T cells enriched from blood (not recorded which). The receptors were sampled from a woman between 50 and 59 years old who had recovered from COVID-19.

This clone was counted between two and nine times. The V call is TRBV19, the J call TRBJ1-5; 7 bases match TRBD1. CDR3 length equals 19 residues. Trimming took 4 bases from V and 5 from J; bases not matched to a gene: 20. Germline V gene data show CDR1 as LNHDA and CDR2 as SQIVND (reference sequence). The CDR3 sequence is CASSTPRMSDRVFHQPQHF. The CDR3 DNA sequence: TGTGCCAGTAGTACCCCTCGGATGAGCGACAGGGTGTTCCATCAGCCCCAGCATTTT.

The chain joins TRBV28 to TRBJ1-4; TRBD1 agrees at 8 bases. Trimming removed 5 bases from V and 8 bases from J; junction bases left unmatched: 10. The germline gives CDR1 MDHEN, CDR2 SYDVKM. This CDR3 is 15 amino acids long. The CDR3: CASSPLRGREEKLFF. CDR3 nucleotides: TGTGCCAGCAGTCCGCTCAGGGGGCGCGAGGAAAAACTGTTTTTT.

The rearrangement links TRBV6-2 or TRBV6-3 to TRBJ2-1; D not certain. Germline CDR1 and CDR2: MNHEY and SVGEGT. The V end was cut by 6 bases, the J end by 0 bases, with 9 bases between. The CDR3 runs 14 residues. DNA for the CDR3: TGTGCCAGCAGCCACGAGAGCTCCTACAATGAGCAGTTCTTC. It translates to CASSHESSYNEQFF.

This chain connects TRBV29-1 to TRBJ2-2; D possibly corresponds to TRBD1 (7 bases). V was clipped by 6 bases and J by 5 bases, with 13 bases between them. The CDR3 length is 13 residues. Germline CDR1 is SQVTM and CDR2 is ANQGSEA. CDR3 region: CSVYSGGTGELFF. The CDR3 region has the DNA TGCAGCGTATATTCAGGGGGGACCGGGGAGCTGTTTTTT.

J is TRBJ1-2 and V is TRBV4-3; 7 bases match TRBD1. The trim removed 0 bases at V and 7 bases at J, leaving 11 bases unmatched. In germline, CDR1 is LGHNA, CDR2 YSLEER. CDR3 length equals 16 residues. The CDR3 loop reads CASSQDPRRQGAGYTF. The CDR3 nucleotides are TGCGCCAGCAGCCAAGACCCACGCCGACAGGGCGCTGGCTACACCTTC.

V and J are TRBV13 and TRBJ1-2; D unresolved. This CDR3 comprises 17 residues. Trimming took 4 bases from V and 8 from J, leaving 26 bases between them. In germline, CDR1 is PRHDT, CDR2 FYEKMQ (reference sequence). As DNA, the CDR3 is TGTGCCAGCAGCTCCCCCGGGTGGTTTTCCTCGGCGGGGGGCTACACCTTC. Protein: CASSSPGWFSSAGGYTF.

This clone appeared once. The V and J genes are TRBV6-5 and TRBJ2-7, with 8 bases lining up with TRBD2. The trim removed 2 bases at V and 5 bases at J, leaving 5 bases unmatched. This CDR3 has 14 residues. Germline lookup yields CDR1 MNHEY and CDR2 SVGAGI. The CDR3 DNA reads as TGTGCCAGCAGTTACCTGCGGGGGGAAGACGAGCAGTACTTC. Its translation: CASSYLRGEDEQYF.

V usage is TRBV4-2 and J usage is TRBJ2-1; 8 bases line up with TRBD2. V lost 1 base, J lost 7 bases, and 12 bases stayed unmatched. This CDR3 spans 17 amino acids. Germline CDR1 is LGHNA and CDR2 is YNFKEQ. CDR3 DNA sequence: TGTGCCAGCAGCCAAGTATCCACTAGCGGACCCGGAAATGAGCAGTTCTTC. Encoded protein: CASSQVSTSGPGNEQFF.

This clone appeared a few times. The V and J genes are TRBV7-8 and TRBJ2-7; the match to TRBD1 covers 7 bases. Germline V gene lookup returns CDR1 SGHVS and CDR2 FQNEAQ. J gave up 3 bases and V 4 bases, and 9 bases lay outside the gene matches. There are 15 residues in the CDR3. CDR3 DNA: TGTGCCAGCAGCTACCCTGACAGGGATGGCTACGAGCAGTACTTC. This encodes CASSYPDRDGYEQYF.

The chain carries TRBV7-2 and TRBJ2-7, with 10 bases matching TRBD1. The ends lost 2 bases at V and 0 bases at J; junction bases unmatched: 7. This CDR3 contains 17 residues. Germline V lookup: CDR1 SGHTA, CDR2 FQGNSA. The CDR3 spells CASSLWTGGLGSYEQYF. DNA of the CDR3: TGTGCCAGCAGCTTATGGACAGGGGGGCTGGGCTCCTACGAGCAGTACTTC.

The gene calls are TRBV3-1 (or the pseudogene TRBV3-2) and TRBJ1-5; D is undetermined. Deletions cut 4 bases from V and 3 bases from J, with 19 bases between. The CDR3 extends over 17 amino acids. Germline assignment: CDR1 LGHDT and CDR2 YNNKEL (reference sequence). The CDR3 reads CASSPTINWRNNQPQHF. The DNA for the CDR3 is TGTGCCAGCAGCCCTACAATCAACTGGAGGAACAATCAGCCCCAGCATTTT.

The chain combines TRBV27 with TRBJ2-2; perhaps TRBD2 as D (7 bases). This CDR3 is 20 amino acids long. Germline CDR1 and CDR2: MNHEY and SMNVEV (reference sequence). The V end was cut by 0 bases, the J end by 5 bases, with 25 bases between. CDR3 DNA sequence: TGTGCCAGCAGTTTATCCCGGGGACCGGGGGGCTTTAGACGAACCGGGGAGCTGTTTTTT. This codes for CASSLSRGPGGFRRTGELFF.

V and J are TRBV5-1 and TRBJ1-2; 7 bases agree with TRBD1. The CDR3 totals 14 residues. Trimming removed 2 bases from V and 8 bases from J; junction bases left unmatched: 9. The germline V gene encodes CDR1 SGHRS and CDR2 YFSETQ. The CDR3 loop reads CASSFSERGQGYTF. CDR3 bases: TGCGCCAGCAGCTTCTCAGAGAGGGGGCAGGGCTACACCTTC.

V usage is TRBV11-3 and J usage is TRBJ2-7, with TRBD2 identical over 11 bases. The CDR3 spans 16 residues. CDR1 is SGHNT and CDR2 is YENEEA in the germline V gene. With 2 bases clipped from V and 0 bases from J, the junction kept 3 bases outside the gene matches. For the CDR3, the DNA is TGTGCCAGCAGCTTAATGGGGACTAGCGGCTCCTACGAGCAGTACTTC. This translates into CASSLMGTSGSYEQYF. The full variable domain, rest sourced from reference TRBV11-3 and TRBJ2-7, is EAGVVQSPRYKIIEKKQPVAFWCNPISGHNTLYWYLQNLGQGPELLIRYENEEAVDDSQLPKDRFSAERLKGVDSTLKIQPAELGDSAVYLCASSLMGTSGSYEQYFGPGTRLTVT.

The chain is built from TRBV19 and TRBJ2-5; TRBD2 matches at 7 bases. The CDR3 totals 12 residues. J lost 2 bases, V lost 10 bases, and 4 bases had no gene match. Germline assignment: CDR1 LNHDA and CDR2 SQIVND (reference sequence). Here the CDR3 DNA reads TGTGCCACGGGGACTATGCAAGAGACCCAGTACTTC. As protein: CATGTMQETQYF.

The chain recombines TRBV25-1 with TRBJ2-4, with D maybe TRBD2 (6 bases). The germline V and J ends were trimmed by 8 bases and 0 bases, with 11 bases remaining between them. There are 14 residues in the CDR3. CDR1 is MGHDK and CDR2 is SYGVNS in the germline V gene. CDR3 sequence (DNA): TGTGCCAGCTCCGCGGGGATAGCCAAAAACATTCAGTACTTC. Amino acids: CASSAGIAKNIQYF.

The chain joins TRBV7-9 to TRBJ1-1; possibly TRBD1 for D (6 bases). The germline gives CDR1 SEHNR, CDR2 FQNEAQ (reference sequence). The V gene lost 5 bases and the J gene lost 7 bases, with 20 bases spanning the gap. The CDR3 sequence is 15 residues long. The DNA for the CDR3 is TGTGCCAGCAGCCCGGGGGGGGCCCAAGGTGGTGAAGCTTTCTTT. Its protein is CASSPGGAQGGEAFF.

This clone was seen a handful of times. V gene TRBV30 combines with J gene TRBJ1-2; D unresolved. Trimming left V 0 bases short and J 8 bases short, with 13 bases between. The CDR3 length is 13 residues. The germline V gene encodes CDR1 GTSNPN and CDR2 SVGIG (reference sequence). This chain's CDR3 is CAWSVSEAGGYTF. Written as DNA, the CDR3 is TGTGCCTGGAGTGTATCGGAGGCCGGAGGCTACACCTTC.

This rearrangement joins TRBV10-2 to TRBJ1-2; perhaps TRBD1 as D (5 bases). Germline-derived CDR1 and CDR2 are WSHSY and SAAADI. The V gene lost 4 bases and the J gene lost 8 bases, with 17 bases spanning the gap. The CDR3 runs to 14 residues. The CDR3 loop reads CASSATRVGGGYTF. CDR3 bases: TGCGCCAGCAGTGCAACAAGGGTGGGGGGAGGCTACACCTTC.

The count of this clone is one. The V and J genes are TRBV5-1 and TRBJ2-3, with TRBD2 as a possible D gene (5 bases). Germline V gives CDR1 SGHRS, CDR2 YFSETQ. Trimming removed 3 bases at V and 0 bases at J, with 14 bases between. CDR3 length equals 16 residues. In DNA form, the CDR3 reads TGCGCCAGCAGCTCCCCGACTATCTCTAGCACAGATACGCAGTATTTT. As protein: CASSSPTISSTDTQYF.

The chain carries TRBV2 and TRBJ2-2; 9 bases align to TRBD2. The V gene's germline CDR1 is SNHLY and CDR2 FYNNEI. The J segment lost 5 bases and the V segment lost 4 bases, leaving 2 bases of the junction unmatched. The CDR3 runs to 14 residues. CDR3 region: CASSATSGTGELFF. Here the CDR3 DNA reads TGTGCCAGCAGTGCGACTAGCGGAACCGGGGAGCTGTTTTTT.

This clone was found once. The CDR3 region is CASSAREGSYNEQFF. The CDR3, as DNA: TGTGCCAGCAGCGCACGGGAGGGGTCCTACAATGAGCAGTTCTTC. The chain employs TRBV9 and TRBJ2-1, with 8 bases lining up with TRBD2. Germline CDR1 reads SGDLS; CDR2 reads YYNGEE. This CDR3 contains 15 residues. The V and J ends lost 3 bases and 1 base, in that order; junction bases with no gene match: 3.

V usage is TRBV3-1 (or the pseudogene TRBV3-2) and J usage is TRBJ2-3; 11 bases agree with TRBD2. Germline V CDR1 and CDR2: LGHDT, YNNKEL (reference sequence). V dropped 1 base and J dropped 1; count of bases not matched to a gene: 4. The CDR3 is made up of 17 amino acids. This CDR3 reads CASSQVPLAGGTDTQYF. In DNA form, the CDR3 reads TGTGCCAGCAGCCAAGTTCCACTAGCGGGGGGCACAGATACGCAGTATTTT.

This clone was observed a single time. The chain is built from TRBV9 and TRBJ1-1; no definite D call. Germline V gene lookup returns CDR1 SGDLS and CDR2 YYNGEE. The CDR3 contains 14 residues. Deletions cut 4 bases from V and 10 bases from J, with 20 bases between. The CDR3 DNA reads as TGTGCCAGCAGCCCGACCCTGACCCCGAGGTTAGCTTTCTTT. Residues: CASSPTLTPRLAFF.

The chain joins TRBV6-7 to TRBJ1-2; D is possibly TRBD1 (5 bases). TRBV6-7 is flagged as an ORF with uncertain function. The length of the CDR3 is 18 residues. Trimming removed 0 bases from V and 4 bases from J, with 21 bases in between. This CDR3 is CASSYSGRGNPPRYGYTF. The CDR3 coding sequence is TGTGCCAGCAGTTACTCAGGTAGGGGAAATCCACCCCGCTATGGCTACACCTTC.

The chain joins TRBV3-1 (or the pseudogene TRBV3-2) to TRBJ2-7; 12 bases align to TRBD2. This CDR3 comprises 14 residues. The germline CDR1 and CDR2 sequences are LGHDT and YNNKEL (reference sequence). Trimming removed 4 bases from V and 3 bases from J; junction bases left unmatched: 1. For the CDR3, the DNA is TGTGCCAGCAGCCGACTAGCGGGAGTCTACGAGCAGTACTTC. Amino acids: CASSRLAGVYEQYF.

The chain employs TRBV7-9 and TRBJ2-3; TRBD2 might be the D (5 bases). CDR3 size: 14 residues. V dropped 5 bases and J dropped 3 bases, with 12 bases sitting between them. From germline, CDR1 is SEHNR and CDR2 FQNEAQ (reference sequence). The CDR3: CASSPISGTDTQYF. The DNA for the CDR3 is TGTGCCAGCAGCCCAATCTCGGGGACAGATACGCAGTATTTT.

The chain joins TRBV5-1 to TRBJ1-1, with 9 bases identical to TRBD1. V was clipped by 0 bases and J by 11 bases; unmatched bases: 14. This CDR3 contains 16 residues. Per the germline V gene, CDR1 is SGHRS and CDR2 is YFSETQ. The CDR3 DNA reads as TGCGCCAGCAGCTTGGATGGTTCGGACAGGGGTTTATGGGCTTTCTTT. Translating gives CASSLDGSDRGLWAFF. Supplemented by reference TRBV5-1 and TRBJ1-1, the full variable domain reads KAGVTQTPRYLIKTRGQQVTLSCSPISGHRSVSWYQQTPGQGLQFLFEYFSETQRNKGNFPGRFSGRQFSNSRSEMNVSTLELGDSALYLCASSLDGSDRGLWAFFGQGTRLTVV.

The chain uses TRBV7-8 and TRBJ2-7; tentatively, D is TRBD1 (6 bases). The V gene lost 2 bases and the J gene lost 4 bases, with 15 bases spanning the gap. Germline CDR1 and CDR2: SGHVS and FQNEAQ. The length of the CDR3 is 15 residues. The CDR3 coding sequence is TGTGCCAGCAGCTTATTACAGGGCCCGTATTACGAGCAGTACTTC. Translated: CASSLLQGPYYEQYF. Filled out from reference TRBV7-8 and TRBJ2-7, the complete variable domain reads GAGVSQSPRYKVAKRGQDVALRCDPISGHVSLFWYQQALGQGPEFLTYFQNEAQLDKSGLPSDRFFAERPEGSVSTLKIQRTQQEDSAVYLCASSLLQGPYYEQYFGPGTRLTVT.